The table lists the clone carrying this T cell receptor beta chain with a few counts. Its antigen is unidentified. The entirety of the isolated RNA underwent reverse transcription, so expressed TCRB transcripts were sequenced. Data came from immunoSEQ multiplex PCR; TCRdb stores just in-frame clones and leaves some out. The sample shows about 650,000 clones, approximately 13% of them seen only once. The data originate from a study of beta chain features in type 1 diabetes. In the study overall: Examined across all samples were around 110,000,000 sorted cells.

General study points: Moderate but significant shortening of TCRB CDR3s was recorded in all four CD4+ subsets from Type 1 diabetes patients. Researchers could not determine here whether HLA type influences TCRB rearrangement.

V was clipped by 6 bases and J by 8 bases; unmatched bases: 9. The V gene's germline CDR1 is SGHTA and CDR2 FQGNSA. The CDR3 extends over 13 amino acids. This clonotype originated in a man aged 25-40 years with type 1 diabetes. The chain combines TRBV7-2 with TRBJ1-2; 7 nucleotides line up with TRBD1. Sequencing was carried out using naive CD4+ T cells from blood. CDR3 in amino acids: CASSRTGNRGYTF. DNA of the CDR3: TGTGCCAGCAGTCGGACAGGCAACCGGGGCTACACCTTC.